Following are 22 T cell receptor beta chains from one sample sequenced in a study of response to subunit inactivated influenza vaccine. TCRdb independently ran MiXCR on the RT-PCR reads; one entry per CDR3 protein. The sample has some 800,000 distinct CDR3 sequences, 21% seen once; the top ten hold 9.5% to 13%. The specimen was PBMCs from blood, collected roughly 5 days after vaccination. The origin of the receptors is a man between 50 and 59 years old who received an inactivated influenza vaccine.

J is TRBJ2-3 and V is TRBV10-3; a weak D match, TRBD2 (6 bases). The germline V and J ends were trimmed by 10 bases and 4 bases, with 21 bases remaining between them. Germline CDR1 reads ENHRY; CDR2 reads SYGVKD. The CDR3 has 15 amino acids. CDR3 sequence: CATKIPGSRSDTQYF. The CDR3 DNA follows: TGTGCCACCAAGATACCCGGGAGCCGGTCAGATACGCAGTATTTT.

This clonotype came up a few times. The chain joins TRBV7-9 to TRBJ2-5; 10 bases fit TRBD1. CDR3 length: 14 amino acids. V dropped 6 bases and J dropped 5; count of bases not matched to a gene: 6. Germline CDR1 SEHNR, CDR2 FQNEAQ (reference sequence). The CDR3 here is CASSSGTGVETQYF. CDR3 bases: TGTGCCAGCAGTTCCGGGACAGGGGTGGAGACCCAGTACTTC. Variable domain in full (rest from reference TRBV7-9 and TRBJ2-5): DTGVSQNPRHKITKRGQNVTFRCDPISEHNRLYWYRQTLGQGPEFLTYFQNEAQLEKSRLLSDRFSAERPKGSFSTLEIQRTEQGDSAMYLCASSSGTGVETQYFGPGTRLLVL.

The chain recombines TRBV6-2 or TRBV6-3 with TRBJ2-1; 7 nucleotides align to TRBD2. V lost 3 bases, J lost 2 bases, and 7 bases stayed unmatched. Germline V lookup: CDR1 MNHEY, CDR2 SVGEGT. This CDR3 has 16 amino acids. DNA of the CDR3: TGTGCCAGCAGTTATAGGCAGGGAGGGACCTACAATGAGCAGTTCTTC. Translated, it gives CASSYRQGGTYNEQFF.

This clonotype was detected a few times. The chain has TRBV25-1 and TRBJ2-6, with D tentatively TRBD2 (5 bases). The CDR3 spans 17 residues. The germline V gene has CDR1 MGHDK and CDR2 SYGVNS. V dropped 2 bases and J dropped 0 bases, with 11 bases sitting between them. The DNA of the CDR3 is TGTGCCAGCAGTGAAGATTGGAGGAGCTCTGGGGCCAACGTCCTGACTTTC. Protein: CASSEDWRSSGANVLTF.

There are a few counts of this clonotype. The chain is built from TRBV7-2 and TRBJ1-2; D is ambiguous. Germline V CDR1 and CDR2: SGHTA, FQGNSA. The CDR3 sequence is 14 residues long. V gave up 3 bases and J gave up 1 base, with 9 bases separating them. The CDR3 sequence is CASSFNPVNYGYTF. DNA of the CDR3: TGTGCCAGCAGCTTTAACCCCGTTAACTATGGCTACACCTTC.

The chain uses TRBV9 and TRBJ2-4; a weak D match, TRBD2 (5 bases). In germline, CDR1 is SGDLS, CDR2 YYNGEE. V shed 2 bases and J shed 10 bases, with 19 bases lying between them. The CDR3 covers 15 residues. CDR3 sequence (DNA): TGTGCCAGCAGCGTGACTGCTAGTATGCCGGGGATTCAGTACTTC. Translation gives CASSVTASMPGIQYF. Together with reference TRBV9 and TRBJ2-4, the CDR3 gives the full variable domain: DSGVTQTPKHLITATGQRVTLRCSPRSGDLSVYWYQQSLDQGLQFLIQYYNGEERAKGNILERFSAQQFPDLHSELNLSSLELGDSALYFCASSVTASMPGIQYFGAGTRLSVL.

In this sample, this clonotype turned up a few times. CDR3 sequence reads: CSAPTRGAYNEQFF. The CDR3 nucleotides read TGCAGTGCCCCCACGAGGGGGGCCTACAATGAGCAGTTCTTC. This rearrangement joins TRBV20-1 to TRBJ2-1; either TRBD1 or TRBD2 may supply D (6 bases each). Trimming left V 6 bases short and J 2 bases short, with 14 bases between. The CDR3 runs to 14 residues. Germline loops: CDR1 DFQATT, CDR2 SNEGSKA (reference sequence).

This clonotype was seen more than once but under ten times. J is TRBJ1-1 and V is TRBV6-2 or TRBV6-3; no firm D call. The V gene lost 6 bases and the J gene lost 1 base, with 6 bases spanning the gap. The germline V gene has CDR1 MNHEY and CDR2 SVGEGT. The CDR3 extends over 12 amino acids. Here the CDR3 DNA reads TGTGCCAGCAGATTCCGGAACACTGAAGCTTTCTTT. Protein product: CASRFRNTEAFF.

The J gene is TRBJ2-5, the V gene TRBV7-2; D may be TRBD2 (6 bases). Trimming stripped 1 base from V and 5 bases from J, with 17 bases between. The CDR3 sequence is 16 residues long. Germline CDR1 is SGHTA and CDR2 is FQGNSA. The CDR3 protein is CASSLGGWGVGETQYF. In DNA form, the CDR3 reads TGTGCCAGCAGCTTAGGGGGCTGGGGGGTCGGGGAGACCCAGTACTTC.

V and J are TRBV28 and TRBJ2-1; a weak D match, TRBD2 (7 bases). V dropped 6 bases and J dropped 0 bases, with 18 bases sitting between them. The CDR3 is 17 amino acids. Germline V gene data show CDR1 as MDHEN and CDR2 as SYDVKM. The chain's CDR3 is CASRTPRGASSYNEQFF. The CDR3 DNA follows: TGTGCCAGCAGGACACCCCGGGGGGCGAGCTCCTACAATGAGCAGTTCTTC.

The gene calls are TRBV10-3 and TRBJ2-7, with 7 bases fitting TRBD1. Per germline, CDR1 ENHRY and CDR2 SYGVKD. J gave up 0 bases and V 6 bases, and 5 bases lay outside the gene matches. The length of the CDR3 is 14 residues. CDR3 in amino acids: CAISNPGGSYEQYF. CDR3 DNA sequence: TGTGCCATCAGCAACCCAGGGGGCTCCTACGAGCAGTACTTC.

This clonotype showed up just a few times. This chain's CDR3 is CASSRQNYEQYF. CDR3 sequence (DNA): TGTGCCAGCAGTCGACAAAACTACGAGCAGTACTTC. The chain recombines TRBV6-5 with TRBJ2-7; D is undetermined. This CDR3 has 12 amino acids. CDR1 is MNHEY and CDR2 is SVGAGI in the germline V gene. V dropped 5 bases and J dropped 3 bases, with 8 bases sitting between them.

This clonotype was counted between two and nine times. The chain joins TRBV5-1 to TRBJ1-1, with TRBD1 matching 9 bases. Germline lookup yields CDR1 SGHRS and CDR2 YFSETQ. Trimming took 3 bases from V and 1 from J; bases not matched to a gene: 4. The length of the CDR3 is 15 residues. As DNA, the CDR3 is TGCGCCAGCAGCTGGGGACAGGGAAAGAACACTGAAGCTTTCTTT. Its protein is CASSWGQGKNTEAFF.

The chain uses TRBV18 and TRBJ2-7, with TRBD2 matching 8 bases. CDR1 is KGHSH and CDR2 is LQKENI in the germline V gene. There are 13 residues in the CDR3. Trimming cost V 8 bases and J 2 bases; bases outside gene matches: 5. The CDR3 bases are TGTGCCAGCAACGTCGGGGGGGCCTACGAGCAGTACTTC. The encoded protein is CASNVGGAYEQYF. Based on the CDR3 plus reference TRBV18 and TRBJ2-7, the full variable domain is NAGVMQNPRHLVRRRGQEARLRCSPMKGHSHVYWYRQLPEEGLKFMVYLQKENIIDESGMPKERFSAEFPKEGPSILRIQQVVRGDSAAYFCASNVGGAYEQYFGPGTRLTVT.

The CDR3 protein is CASSQAWDRGHEQYF. The CDR3 nucleotides are TGTGCCAGCAGCCAAGCGTGGGACAGGGGCCACGAGCAGTACTTC. This chain uses TRBV3-1 with TRBJ2-7; 10 bases map to TRBD1. Germline CDR1 LGHDT, CDR2 YNNKEL (reference sequence). J gave up 5 bases and V 1 base, and 5 bases lay outside the gene matches. The CDR3 loop spans 15 amino acids.

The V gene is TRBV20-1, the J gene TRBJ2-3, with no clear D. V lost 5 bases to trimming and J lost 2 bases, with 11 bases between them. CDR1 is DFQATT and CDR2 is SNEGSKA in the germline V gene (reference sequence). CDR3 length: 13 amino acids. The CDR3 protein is CSARTVITDTQYF. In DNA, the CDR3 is TGCAGTGCTCGGACGGTTATCACAGATACGCAGTATTTT.

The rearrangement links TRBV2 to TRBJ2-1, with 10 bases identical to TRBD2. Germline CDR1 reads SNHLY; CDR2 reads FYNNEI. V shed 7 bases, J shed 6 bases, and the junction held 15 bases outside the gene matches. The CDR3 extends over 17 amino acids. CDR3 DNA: TGTGCCAGCACGCATGCCCTTGGGCTAGCGGGAGTCAATGAGCAGTTCTTC. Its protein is CASTHALGLAGVNEQFF.

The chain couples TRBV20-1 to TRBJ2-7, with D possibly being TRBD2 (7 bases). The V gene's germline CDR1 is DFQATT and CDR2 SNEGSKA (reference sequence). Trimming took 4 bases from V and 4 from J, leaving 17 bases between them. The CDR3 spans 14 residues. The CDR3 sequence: CSATEGGATYEQYF. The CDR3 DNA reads TGCAGTGCTACCGAGGGGGGGGCGACATACGAGCAGTACTTC.

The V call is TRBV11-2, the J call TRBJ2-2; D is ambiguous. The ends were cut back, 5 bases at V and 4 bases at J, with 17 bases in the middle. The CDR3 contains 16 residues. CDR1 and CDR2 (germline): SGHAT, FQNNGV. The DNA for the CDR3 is TGTGCCAGCAGCCCGTTTCTTTCACGAAGCACCGGGGAGCTGTTTTTT. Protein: CASSPFLSRSTGELFF.

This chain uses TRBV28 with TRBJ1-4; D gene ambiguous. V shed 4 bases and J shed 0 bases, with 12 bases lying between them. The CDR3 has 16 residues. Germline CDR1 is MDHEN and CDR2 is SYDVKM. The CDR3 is CASSSPDLATNEKLFF. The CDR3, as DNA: TGTGCCAGCAGTTCCCCGGACCTTGCAACTAATGAAAAACTGTTTTTT.

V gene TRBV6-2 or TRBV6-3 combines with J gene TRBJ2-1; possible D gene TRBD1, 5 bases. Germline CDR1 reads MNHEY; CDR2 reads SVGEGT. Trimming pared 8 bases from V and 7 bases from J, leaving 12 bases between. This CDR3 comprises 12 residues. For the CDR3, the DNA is TGTGCCAGCTTCGACAGAGTGAATGAGCAGTTCTTC. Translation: CASFDRVNEQFF.

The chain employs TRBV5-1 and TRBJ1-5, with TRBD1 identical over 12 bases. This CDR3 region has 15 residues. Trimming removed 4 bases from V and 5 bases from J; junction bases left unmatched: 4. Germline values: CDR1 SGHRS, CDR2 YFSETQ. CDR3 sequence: CASSNGTGGDQPQHF. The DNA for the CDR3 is TGCGCCAGCAGCAACGGGACAGGGGGCGATCAGCCCCAGCATTTT.